A selection of T cell receptor beta chains follows, all from one sample in a study of vaccination effects on CD4 cells after COVID-19. Their recognized antigens are unknown. This table comes from immunoSEQ multiplex PCR, and its TCRdb copy is limited to in-frame clones, with some not included. The sample has tens of thousands of clones; roughly two thirds are singletons. This specimen consisted of CD4+ T cells from PBMCs cultured without peptide, obtained before COVID-19 vaccination. The receptor set was obtained from a human donor who received a COVID-19 vaccine. Each CDR3 is given with its conserved first and last residue. A D gene is named only where the DNA matches it firmly. Size tells how often a clone was seen (once, few, many) or the class of an expanded clone, and some rows leave it out.

v_gene	d_gene	j_gene	abundance	len	CDR3aa	CDR3nt
TRBV19	-	TRBJ2-2	-	15	CASSIGGDIGGELFF	TGTGCCAGTAGTATAGGCGGGGACATCGGCGGGGAGCTGTTTTTT
TRBV3-1/TRBV3-2	-	TRBJ1-4	-	15	CASSQLGDINEKLFF	TGTGCCAGCAGCCAATTAGGGGACATTAATGAAAAACTGTTTTTT
TRBV5-1	TRBD1	TRBJ1-1	-	17	CASSPAGQGSMNTEAFF	TGCGCCAGCAGCCCGGCAGGACAGGGGTCCATGAACACTGAAGCTTTCTTT
TRBV4-1	-	TRBJ1-4	-	15	CASSHPPSGKEKLFF	TGCGCCAGCAGCCATCCCCCCAGTGGGAAGGAAAAACTGTTTTTT
TRBV5-4	TRBD2	TRBJ2-1	-	13	CASSWGLANEQFF	TGTGCCAGCAGCTGGGGACTAGCCAATGAGCAGTTCTTC
TRBV14	-	TRBJ1-4	few	11	CASSLGGKLFF	TGTGCCAGCAGCCTAGGGGGAAAACTGTTTTTT
TRBV5-1	TRBD2	TRBJ2-3	-	15	CASSLEAGGIDTQYF	TGCGCCAGCAGCTTGGAGGCCGGGGGGATCGATACGCAGTATTTT
TRBV5-1	TRBD1	TRBJ2-2	-	19	CASSPPRDAGRGLSGELFF	TGCGCCAGCAGCCCCCCGAGGGACGCGGGCAGGGGGCTATCCGGGGAGCTGTTTTTT
TRBV5-1	TRBD1	TRBJ2-2	-	15	CASSRRQGTTGELFF	TGCGCCAGCAGCCGAAGACAGGGTACCACCGGGGAGCTGTTTTTT
TRBV7-9	-	TRBJ2-2	few	14	CASSSQGHSGELFF	TGTGCCAGCAGCTCTCAAGGACATTCCGGGGAGCTGTTTTTT
TRBV5-8	TRBD1	TRBJ1-2	few	16	CASRGTGLLLNYGYTF	TGTGCCAGCAGAGGGACAGGCTTACTATTAAACTATGGCTACACCTTC
TRBV5-1	-	TRBJ2-1	-	14	CASSLESAHNEQFF	TGCGCCAGCAGCTTGGAGTCTGCTCACAATGAGCAGTTCTTC
TRBV10-1	TRBD1	TRBJ1-1	-	16	CACLVPRTGEDTEAFF	TGCGCTTGTCTGGTCCCCCGGACAGGGGAGGACACTGAAGCTTTCTTT
TRBV5-1	TRBD1	TRBJ2-1	-	13	CASRGTGDNEQFF	TGCGCCAGCCGCGGGACAGGGGACAATGAGCAGTTCTTC
TRBV20-1	TRBD1	TRBJ2-5	-	15	CSASGSGQGGETQYF	TGCAGTGCTAGTGGGTCCGGACAGGGCGGAGAGACCCAGTACTTC
TRBV5-4	-	TRBJ2-5	-	14	CASSPRAPQETQYF	TGTGCCAGCAGCCCCCGGGCCCCCCAAGAGACCCAGTACTTC
TRBV14	-	TRBJ1-6	few	13	CASSQQQRSPLHF	TGTGCCAGCAGCCAACAACAGCGATCACCCCTCCACTTT
TRBV6-5	-	TRBJ2-1	-	13	CASSYSLANEQFF	TGTGCCAGCAGTTACTCTCTAGCCAATGAGCAGTTCTTC
TRBV6-5	-	TRBJ2-7	-	13	CASRIDSTYEQYF	TGTGCCAGCAGGATAGACAGTACCTACGAGCAGTACTTC
TRBV7-8	-	TRBJ2-1	-	15	CASLRRGSGDNEQFF	TGTGCCAGCCTCAGGAGGGGGTCCGGGGACAATGAGCAGTTCTTC
TRBV27	TRBD2	TRBJ2-7	-	17	CASSLSVGTSETYEQYF	TGTGCCAGCAGTTTATCGGTGGGGACTAGCGAGACCTACGAGCAGTACTTC
TRBV6-4	-	TRBJ1-4	-	13	CASRESPNEKLFF	TGTGCCAGCAGGGAAAGTCCGAATGAAAAACTGTTTTTT
TRBV9	TRBD2	TRBJ2-1	once	15	CASSASSGGYNEQFF	TGTGCCAGCAGCGCTTCTAGCGGGGGTTACAATGAGCAGTTCTTC
TRBV19	TRBD1	TRBJ1-5	-	14	CASLDRTGGGPQHF	TGTGCCAGTCTTGACCGAACAGGGGGGGGGCCCCAGCATTTT
TRBV6-1	-	TRBJ1-1	-	11	CASSDRVIAFF	TGTGCCAGCAGTGACAGGGTCATAGCTTTCTTT
TRBV4-1	-	TRBJ2-7	-	16	CASSPESVGTLYEQYF	TGCGCCAGCAGCCCAGAGTCAGTCGGGACGCTCTACGAGCAGTACTTC
TRBV19	-	TRBJ1-2	few	14	CASSIEGSNYGYTF	TGTGCCAGTAGTATAGAGGGATCTAACTATGGCTACACCTTC
TRBV6-5	-	TRBJ1-2	-	13	CASSRAGKIGYTF	TGTGCCAGCAGTCGCGCAGGGAAGATAGGCTACACCTTC
TRBV27	-	TRBJ2-5	few	17	CASSLGITPASRETQYF	TGTGCCAGCAGTTTGGGGATAACCCCAGCATCGCGGGAGACCCAGTACTTC
TRBV25-1	TRBD1	TRBJ2-1	-	15	CASSGGQGAWNEQFF	TGTGCCAGCAGCGGAGGACAGGGGGCTTGGAATGAGCAGTTCTTC
TRBV30	-	TRBJ2-7	few	13	CAWDGPSGYEQYF	TGTGCCTGGGACGGGCCGAGTGGGTACGAGCAGTACTTC
TRBV5-1	TRBD2	TRBJ2-7	-	15	CASSSTSGRLDEQYF	TGCGCCAGCAGTTCGACTAGCGGGAGGTTGGACGAGCAGTACTTC
TRBV19	TRBD1	TRBJ2-3	-	14	CASRLTGNTDTQYF	TGTGCCAGTAGATTGACAGGGAACACAGATACGCAGTATTTT
TRBV7-8	-	TRBJ1-2	-	16	CASSRGDRGNNYGYTF	TGTGCCAGCAGCCGAGGGGACCGAGGGAACAATTATGGCTACACCTTC
TRBV2	-	TRBJ1-1	-	13	CASSPGLNTEAFF	TGTGCCAGCAGTCCGGGGCTGAACACTGAAGCTTTCTTT
TRBV5-1	-	TRBJ1-2	few	14	CASSSRGGPYGYTF	TGCGCCAGCAGCTCCCGCGGGGGCCCCTATGGCTACACCTTC
TRBV6-5	-	TRBJ2-5	-	15	CASWGAGAFQETQYF	TGTGCCAGCTGGGGTGCGGGGGCGTTCCAAGAGACCCAGTACTTC
TRBV7-9	-	TRBJ1-3	-	14	CASSARPEGNTIYF	TGTGCCAGCAGCGCCCGTCCCGAGGGAAACACCATATATTTT
TRBV2	-	TRBJ2-5	once	14	CASRLTGSLETQYF	TGTGCCAGCAGGCTAACAGGTTCCCTAGAGACCCAGTACTTC
TRBV2	-	TRBJ1-1	few	13	CASSKAGGREAFF	TGTGCCAGCAGTAAGGCGGGGGGGCGTGAAGCTTTCTTT
TRBV5-8	-	TRBJ1-1	-	12	CASSLTGTEAFF	TGTGCCAGCAGCTTAACAGGGACTGAAGCTTTCTTT
TRBV7-8	-	TRBJ1-1	-	14	CASSLTSLNTEAFF	TGTGCCAGCAGCTTAACCTCATTGAACACTGAAGCTTTCTTT
TRBV5-6	-	TRBJ2-4	-	13	CASSSSTENIQYF	TGTGCCAGCAGCTCGTCGACAGAAAACATTCAGTACTTC